This T cell receptor (beta chain) was obtained from a study of blood T cell repertoires in COVID-19. Sequenced by immunoSEQ multiplex PCR; TCRdb stores in-frame clones only, minus some. Among hundreds of thousands of clones listed, 75% to 90% were seen once. V lost 2 bases to trimming and J lost 5 bases, with 13 bases between them. CDR1 is LGHDT, CDR2 YNNKEL, per germline (reference sequence). CDR3 length: 14 amino acids. Sequencing input: PBMCs or T cells enriched from blood (not recorded which). J is TRBJ2-7 and V is TRBV3-1 (or the pseudogene TRBV3-2), with D maybe TRBD2 (7 bases). This receptor was identified in a man aged 25 to 40 who had recovered from COVID-19. CDR3 in amino acids: CASSQLQGGHEQYF. In DNA form, the CDR3 reads TGTGCCAGCAGCCAATTACAGGGAGGGCACGAGCAGTACTTC.